This T cell receptor beta chain was obtained from a study of siplizumab effects on memory and regulatory T cells. Whole-study findings and limits: Apparently more diverse than memory cells, naive T cells also seemed major alloresponse contributors. Poor capture below about 10^-5 frequency left most alloreactive clones unmapped to unstimulated subsets. The Treg-derived share of mappable alloreactive CD4+ clones averaged 68.8% with siplizumab and about 30% in controls.

On this clone: Its target is unknown.

This table comes from immunoSEQ multiplex PCR, and its TCRdb copy is limited to in-frame clones, with some not included. The top ten clones hold 1% to 1.5% of a sample with 120,000 or so clones, roughly 92% of them seen once. Germline CDR1 reads MGHDK; CDR2 reads SYGVNS. Trimming took 2 bases from V and 3 from J; bases not matched to a gene: 6. There are 16 residues in the CDR3. This TCR derives from a human donor in good health. The chain is built from TRBV25-1 and TRBJ1-5, with 8 positions matching TRBD1. Sample: CD4+ T cells sorted from blood. The CDR3 region has the DNA TGTGCCAGCAGTGAACCCAGGGGGCTACTCAATCAGCCCCAGCATTTT. This codes for CASSEPRGLLNQPQHF.